This TCR beta chain was recorded in a study of cytotoxic CD8 clonotypes in ibrutinib-treated CLL. As for this clone: Its target is unknown.

Only in-frame clones appear in the TCRdb table, and some are missing; sequencing was by immunoSEQ multiplex PCR. The sample shows around 70,000 clones, just over 90% of them seen only once. The study's findings and limits: Before falling back toward baseline at progression, clonality had risen at the time of ibrutinib response. Researchers report that baseline clonality outpaced age-matched healthy donors and tracked circulating CD8+ T-cell counts. Public clonotypes (which were uncommon) either contracted or remained stable on treatment.

This CDR3 contains 17 residues. Per germline, CDR1 SNHLY and CDR2 FYNNEI. V was clipped by 1 base and J by 0 bases, with 13 bases between them. For TCR beta libraries, about 2 micrograms of genomic DNA were obtained from cryopreserved PBMCs. The chain uses TRBV2 and TRBJ1-3; TRBD1 might be the D (6 bases). The sequences come from PBMCs, collected after 12 months of ibrutinib treatment. The receptor's source is a human donor with chronic lymphocytic leukemia. Here the CDR3 reads CASSEDHGGFSGNTIYF. CDR3 coding DNA: TGTGCCAGCAGTGAAGATCATGGGGGCTTCTCTGGAAACACCATATATTTT.